The present TCR beta chain was sequenced within a study of T cell changes during pregnancy in multiple sclerosis. The CDR3 extends over 14 amino acids. Germline-derived CDR1 and CDR2 are PRHDT and FYEKMQ (reference sequence). Trimming removed 5 bases from V and 12 bases from J; junction bases left unmatched: 6. Measured with immunoSEQ multiplex PCR; TCRdb has only the in-frame clones, and not every one. This repertoire shows more than 20,000 clones, more than 90% found once; its top ten account for more than 8.5%. This receptor was identified in a female donor in good health, enrolled as a control in a pregnancy study. This chain uses TRBV13 with TRBJ2-1; TRBD2 matches 14 bases. The input for sequencing was CD8+ T cells from peripheral blood mononuclear cells, taken in the third trimester of pregnancy. Written as DNA, the CDR3 is TGTGCCAGCAGCCTGGGACTAGCGGGGGCGTGGCAGTTCTTC. Its protein is CASSLGLAGAWQFF.